The T cell receptor (beta chain) described here comes from a study of tumor-infiltrating lymphocytes in primary liver carcinoma. A word on this clonotype: A much more abundant neighbour one base away suggests this may be a read error.

The blood RNA (from unsorted whole blood) was obtained, and germline DNA was also extracted. Deletions cut 1 base from V and 5 bases from J, with 15 bases between. The CDR3 length is 15 residues. Germline assignment: CDR1 SGHRS and CDR2 YFSETQ. cDNA specific to TCR beta was made from around 470 ng of total RNA, with a constant-region primer employed for priming. What produced the TCR beta libraries was three nested multiplex PCR rounds using slightly modified ARM-PCR. TRBV1-TRBV30 forward primers paired with a C-beta reverse primer were used in the first two PCR rounds, which ran roughly 10 cycles each. TCRdb reprocessed the multiplex PCR reads with MiXCR, giving one entry per CDR3 protein. Found here are 300,000 to 400,000 distinct CDR3 sequences, 65% of them singletons; the top ten hold roughly 6%.

The TCR originated in a man aged 40-49 years with primary liver carcinoma and hepatitis B virus infection. Sequenced sample: peripheral blood. This sequence joins TRBV5-1 and TRBJ2-5; D is perhaps TRBD2 (5 bases). The CDR3 coding sequence is TGCGCCAGCAGCTTGTCTCCTAGCATATCGGAGACCCAGTACTTC. Translation gives CASSLSPSISETQYF.